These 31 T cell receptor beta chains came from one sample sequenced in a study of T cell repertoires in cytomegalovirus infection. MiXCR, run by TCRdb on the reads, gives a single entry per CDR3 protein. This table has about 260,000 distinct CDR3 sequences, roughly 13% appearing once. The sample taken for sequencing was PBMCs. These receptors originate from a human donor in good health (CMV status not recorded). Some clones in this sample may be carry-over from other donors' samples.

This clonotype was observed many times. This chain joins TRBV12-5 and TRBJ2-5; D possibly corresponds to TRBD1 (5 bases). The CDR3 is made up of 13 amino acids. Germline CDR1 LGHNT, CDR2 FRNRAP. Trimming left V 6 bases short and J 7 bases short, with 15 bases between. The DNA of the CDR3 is TGTGCTAGTGGCCCCCAGGGTTTCTCGACCCAGTACTTC. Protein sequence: CASGPQGFSTQYF.

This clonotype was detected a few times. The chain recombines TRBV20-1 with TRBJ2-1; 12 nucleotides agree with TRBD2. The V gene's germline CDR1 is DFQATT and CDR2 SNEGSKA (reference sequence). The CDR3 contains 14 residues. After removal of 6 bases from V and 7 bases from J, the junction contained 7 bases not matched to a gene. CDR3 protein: CSAVSLAGGNEQFF. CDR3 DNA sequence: TGCAGTGCCGTATCACTAGCGGGAGGAAATGAGCAGTTCTTC.

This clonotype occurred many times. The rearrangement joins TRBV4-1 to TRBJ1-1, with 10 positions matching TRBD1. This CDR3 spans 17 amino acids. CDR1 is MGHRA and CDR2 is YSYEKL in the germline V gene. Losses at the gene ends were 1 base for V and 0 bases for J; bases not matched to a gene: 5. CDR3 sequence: CASSQVPGQGLNTEAFF. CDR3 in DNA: TGCGCCAGCAGCCAAGTCCCGGGACAGGGGCTGAACACTGAAGCTTTCTTT.

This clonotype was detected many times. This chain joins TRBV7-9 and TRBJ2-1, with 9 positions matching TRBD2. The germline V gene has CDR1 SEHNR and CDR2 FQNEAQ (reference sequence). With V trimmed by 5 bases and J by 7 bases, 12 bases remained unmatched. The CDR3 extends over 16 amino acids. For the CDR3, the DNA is TGTGCCAGCAGCGAATTGGGCGGGGGGGCAGTAAATGAGCAGTTCTTC. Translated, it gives CASSELGGGAVNEQFF.

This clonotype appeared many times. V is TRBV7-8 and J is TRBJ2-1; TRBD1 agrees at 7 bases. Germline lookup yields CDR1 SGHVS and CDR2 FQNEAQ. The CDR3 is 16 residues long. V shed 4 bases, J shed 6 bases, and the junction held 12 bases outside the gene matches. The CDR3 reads CASSYHRGPTINEQFF. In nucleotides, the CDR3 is TGTGCCAGCAGCTACCACAGGGGCCCAACAATCAATGAGCAGTTCTTC.

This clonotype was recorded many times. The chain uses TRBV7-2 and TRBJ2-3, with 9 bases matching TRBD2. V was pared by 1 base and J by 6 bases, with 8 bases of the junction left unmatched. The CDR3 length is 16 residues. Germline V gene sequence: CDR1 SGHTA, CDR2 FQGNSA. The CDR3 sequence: CASSLEGRAGGDTQYF. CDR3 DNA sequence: TGTGCCAGCAGCTTAGAGGGCCGGGCGGGGGGGGATACGCAGTATTTT.

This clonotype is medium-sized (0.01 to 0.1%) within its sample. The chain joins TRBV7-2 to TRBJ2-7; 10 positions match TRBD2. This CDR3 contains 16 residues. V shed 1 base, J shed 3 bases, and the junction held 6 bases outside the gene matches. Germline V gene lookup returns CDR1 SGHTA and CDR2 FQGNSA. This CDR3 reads CASSLGIPSGGYEQYF. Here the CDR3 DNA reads TGTGCCAGCAGCTTAGGGATTCCTAGCGGGGGCTACGAGCAGTACTTC.

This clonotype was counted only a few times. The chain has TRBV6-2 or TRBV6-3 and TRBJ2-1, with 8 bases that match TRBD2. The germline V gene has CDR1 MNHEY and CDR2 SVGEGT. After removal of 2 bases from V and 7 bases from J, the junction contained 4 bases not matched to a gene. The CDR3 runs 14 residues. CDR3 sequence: CASSYRPGGNEQFF. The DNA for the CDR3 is TGTGCCAGCAGTTACCGCCCGGGGGGGAATGAGCAGTTCTTC.

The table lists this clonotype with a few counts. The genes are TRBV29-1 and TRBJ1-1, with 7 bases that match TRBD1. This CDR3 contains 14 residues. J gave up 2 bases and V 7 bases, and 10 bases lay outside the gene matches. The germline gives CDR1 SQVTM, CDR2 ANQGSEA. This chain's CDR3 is CSGYHRGGNTEAFF. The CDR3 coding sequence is TGCAGCGGATACCACAGGGGTGGAAACACTGAAGCTTTCTTT.

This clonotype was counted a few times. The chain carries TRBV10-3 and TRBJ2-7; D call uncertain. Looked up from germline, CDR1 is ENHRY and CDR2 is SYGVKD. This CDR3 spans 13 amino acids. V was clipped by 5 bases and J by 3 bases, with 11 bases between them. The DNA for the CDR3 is TGTGCCATCAGTTACAGTTCTTACTACGAGCAGTACTTC. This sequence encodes CAISYSSYYEQYF.

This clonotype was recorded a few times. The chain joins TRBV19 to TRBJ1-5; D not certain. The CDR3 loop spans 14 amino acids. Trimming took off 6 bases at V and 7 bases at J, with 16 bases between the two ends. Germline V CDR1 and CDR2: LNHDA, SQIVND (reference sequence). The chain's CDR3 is CASSPTAVEQPQHF. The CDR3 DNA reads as TGTGCCAGTAGCCCGACGGCCGTCGAGCAGCCCCAGCATTTT.

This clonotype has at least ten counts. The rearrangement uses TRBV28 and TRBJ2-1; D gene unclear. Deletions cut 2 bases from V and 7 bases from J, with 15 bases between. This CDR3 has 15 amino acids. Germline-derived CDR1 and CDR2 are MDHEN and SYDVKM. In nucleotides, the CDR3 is TGTGCCAGCAGTTTAACGGAGCCCAAGAGGAATGAGCAGTTCTTC. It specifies CASSLTEPKRNEQFF.

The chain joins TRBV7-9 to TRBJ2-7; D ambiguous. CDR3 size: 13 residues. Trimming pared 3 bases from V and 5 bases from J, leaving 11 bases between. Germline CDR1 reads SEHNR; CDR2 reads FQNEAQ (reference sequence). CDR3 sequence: CASSFRSLDEQYF. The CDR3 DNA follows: TGTGCCAGCAGCTTCAGGTCTCTCGACGAGCAGTACTTC.

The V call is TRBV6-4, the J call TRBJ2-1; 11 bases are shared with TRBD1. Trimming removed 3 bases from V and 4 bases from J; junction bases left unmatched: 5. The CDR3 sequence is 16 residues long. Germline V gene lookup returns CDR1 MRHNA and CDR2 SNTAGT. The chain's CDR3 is CASSESGTGGYNEQFF. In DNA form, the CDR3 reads TGTGCCAGCAGTGAATCTGGGACAGGGGGTTACAATGAGCAGTTCTTC.

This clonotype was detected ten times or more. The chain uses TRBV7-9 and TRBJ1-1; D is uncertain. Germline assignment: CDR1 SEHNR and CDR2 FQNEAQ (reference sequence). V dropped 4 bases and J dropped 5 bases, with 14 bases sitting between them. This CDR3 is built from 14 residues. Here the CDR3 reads CASSSDGRTTEAFF. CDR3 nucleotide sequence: TGTGCCAGCAGCTCGGACGGGAGAACAACTGAAGCTTTCTTT.

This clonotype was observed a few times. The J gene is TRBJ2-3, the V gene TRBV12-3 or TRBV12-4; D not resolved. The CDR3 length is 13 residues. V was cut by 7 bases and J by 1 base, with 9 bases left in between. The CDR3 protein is CASTRPGTDTQYF. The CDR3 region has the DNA TGTGCCAGCACAAGGCCCGGCACAGATACGCAGTATTTT.

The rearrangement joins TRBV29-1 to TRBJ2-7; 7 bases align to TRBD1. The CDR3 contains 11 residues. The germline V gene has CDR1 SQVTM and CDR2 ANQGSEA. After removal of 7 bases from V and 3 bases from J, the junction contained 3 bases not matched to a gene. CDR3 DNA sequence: TGCAGCGGGTGGGACAGCTACGAGCAGTACTTC. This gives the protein CSGWDSYEQYF.

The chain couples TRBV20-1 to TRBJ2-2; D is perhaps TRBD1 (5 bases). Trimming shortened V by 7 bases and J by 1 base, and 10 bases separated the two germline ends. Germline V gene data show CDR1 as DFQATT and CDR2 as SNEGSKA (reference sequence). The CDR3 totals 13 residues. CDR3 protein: CSVRVRNTGELFF. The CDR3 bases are TGCAGTGTCAGGGTGAGGAACACCGGGGAGCTGTTTTTT.

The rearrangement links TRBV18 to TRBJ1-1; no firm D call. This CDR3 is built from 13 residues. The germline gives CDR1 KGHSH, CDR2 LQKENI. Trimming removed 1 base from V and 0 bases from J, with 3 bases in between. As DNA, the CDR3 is TGTGCCAGCTCACCACTGATGAACACTGAAGCTTTCTTT. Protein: CASSPLMNTEAFF.

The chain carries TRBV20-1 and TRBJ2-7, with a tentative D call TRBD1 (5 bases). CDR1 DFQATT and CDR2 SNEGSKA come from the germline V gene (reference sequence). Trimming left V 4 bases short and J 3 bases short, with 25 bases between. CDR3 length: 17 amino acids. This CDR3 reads CSAKRPTGGKTLYEQYF. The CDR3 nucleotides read TGCAGTGCTAAGCGCCCCACAGGCGGAAAGACCCTCTACGAGCAGTACTTC.

The chain's CDR3 is CASIGQGAYTGELFF. The CDR3 region has the DNA TGTGCCAGCATAGGCCAGGGGGCTTATACCGGGGAGCTGTTTTTT. The chain combines TRBV2 with TRBJ2-2; 8 bases map to TRBD1. The CDR3 is 15 amino acids. V lost 7 bases to trimming and J lost 5 bases; unmatched junction nucleotides: 9. Germline V gene lookup returns CDR1 SNHLY and CDR2 FYNNEI.

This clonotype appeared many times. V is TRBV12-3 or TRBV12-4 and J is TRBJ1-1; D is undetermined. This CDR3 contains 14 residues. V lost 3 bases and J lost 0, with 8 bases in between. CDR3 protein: CASSFSPVNTEAFF. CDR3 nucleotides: TGTGCCAGCAGTTTCTCGCCCGTGAACACTGAAGCTTTCTTT.

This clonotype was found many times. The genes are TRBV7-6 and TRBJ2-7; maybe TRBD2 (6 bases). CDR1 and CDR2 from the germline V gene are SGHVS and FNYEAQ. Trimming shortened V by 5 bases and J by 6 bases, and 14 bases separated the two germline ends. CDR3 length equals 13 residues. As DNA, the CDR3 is TGTGCCAGCAGCCCCACGGGAGATGGCGAGCAGTACTTC. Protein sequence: CASSPTGDGEQYF.

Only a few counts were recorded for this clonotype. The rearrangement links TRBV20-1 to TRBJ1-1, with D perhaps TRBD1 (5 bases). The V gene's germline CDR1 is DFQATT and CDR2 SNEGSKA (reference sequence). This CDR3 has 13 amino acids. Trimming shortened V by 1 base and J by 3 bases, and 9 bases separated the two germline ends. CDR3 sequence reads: CSARATVDTEAFF. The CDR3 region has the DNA TGCAGTGCTAGAGCGACAGTGGACACTGAAGCTTTCTTT.

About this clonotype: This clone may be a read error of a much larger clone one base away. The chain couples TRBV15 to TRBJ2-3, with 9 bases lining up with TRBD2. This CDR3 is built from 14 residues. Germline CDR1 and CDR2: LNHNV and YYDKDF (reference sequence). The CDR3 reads CTTAGGGNTDTQYF. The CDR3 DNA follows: TGTACCACTGCGGGGGGGGGAAATACAGATACGCAGTATTTT.

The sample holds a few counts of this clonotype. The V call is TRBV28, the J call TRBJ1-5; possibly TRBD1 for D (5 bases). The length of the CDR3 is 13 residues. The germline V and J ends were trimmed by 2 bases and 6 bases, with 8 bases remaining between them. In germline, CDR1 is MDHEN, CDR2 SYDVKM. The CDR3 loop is CASSLGGTQPQHF. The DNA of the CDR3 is TGTGCCAGCAGTTTAGGAGGGACTCAGCCCCAGCATTTT. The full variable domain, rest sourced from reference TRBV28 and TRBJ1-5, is DVKVTQSSRYLVKRTGEKVFLECVQDMDHENMFWYRQDPGLGLRLIYFSYDVKMKEKGDIPEGYSVSREKKERFSLILESASTNQTSMYLCASSLGGTQPQHFGDGTRLSIL.

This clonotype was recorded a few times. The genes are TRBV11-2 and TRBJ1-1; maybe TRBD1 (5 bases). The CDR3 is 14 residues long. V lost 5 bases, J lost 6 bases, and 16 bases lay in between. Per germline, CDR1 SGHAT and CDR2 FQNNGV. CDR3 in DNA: TGTGCCAGCAGCGCAGGGCCCATCCTATCTGAAGCTTTCTTT. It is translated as CASSAGPILSEAFF.

CDR3 sequence: CASRTGGELFF. The CDR3 DNA reads as TGTGCCAGTAGAACGGGCGGGGAGCTGTTTTTT. V usage is TRBV19 and J usage is TRBJ2-2, with D unclear. Trimming shortened V by 6 bases and J by 7 bases, and 6 bases separated the two germline ends. Germline loops: CDR1 LNHDA, CDR2 SQIVND (reference sequence). CDR3 length: 11 amino acids.

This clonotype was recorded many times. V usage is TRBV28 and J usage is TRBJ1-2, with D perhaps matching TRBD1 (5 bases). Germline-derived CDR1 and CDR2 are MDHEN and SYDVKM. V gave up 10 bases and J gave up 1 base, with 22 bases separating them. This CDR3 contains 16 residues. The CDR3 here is CATDESTGPINYGYTF. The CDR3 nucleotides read TGTGCCACCGACGAATCCACGGGGCCGATTAACTATGGCTACACCTTC.

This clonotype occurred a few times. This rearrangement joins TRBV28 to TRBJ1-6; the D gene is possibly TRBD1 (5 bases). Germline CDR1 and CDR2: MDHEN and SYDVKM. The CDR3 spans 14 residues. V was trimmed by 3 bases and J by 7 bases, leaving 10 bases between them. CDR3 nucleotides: TGTGCCAGCAGTTTTTCGGACATCAATTCACCCCTCCACTTT. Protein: CASSFSDINSPLHF.

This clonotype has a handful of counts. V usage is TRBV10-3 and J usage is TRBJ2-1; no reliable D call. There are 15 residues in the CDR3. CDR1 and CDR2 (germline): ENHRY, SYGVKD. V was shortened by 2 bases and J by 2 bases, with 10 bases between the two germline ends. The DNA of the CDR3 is TGTGCCATCAGTGAGGAAGGTCCTACCTACAATGAGCAGTTCTTC. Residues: CAISEEGPTYNEQFF.